The table lists the clone carrying this TCR beta chain with a count of one. As yet, its antigen is unknown. This record belongs to a study of T cell responses to AZD1222 COVID-19 vaccine. On the study more broadly: It was second doses at about 4 or about 12 weeks that were pooled.

The CDR3 has 15 residues. Germline lookup yields CDR1 SGHRS and CDR2 YFSETQ. The V gene lost 1 base and the J gene lost 2 bases, with 12 bases spanning the gap. Findings of the study overall: The span of vaccine-associated CD4 TCRs extended across spike, with dominance at 160-218 and 743-854.

Here immunoSEQ multiplex PCR was the method, and the copy in TCRdb shows in-frame clones only, minus some. Seen here are 100,000 to 120,000 clones, about nine tenths observed once, and the top ten hold over 1.5%. The source is an adult in good health. This sample comprised peripheral blood, obtained on day 0 of AZD1222 vaccination. The V call is TRBV5-1, the J call TRBJ1-2, with D unclear. The DNA for the CDR3 is TGCGCCAGCAGCTTGATCCGGGGAGGGAACTATGGCTACACCTTC. Its translation: CASSLIRGGNYGYTF.